The rows below give T cell receptor beta chains drawn from one sample of a study of radiotherapy plus CTLA-4 blockade in lung cancer. TCRdb keeps only in-frame clones here, not all; method: immunoSEQ multiplex PCR. The data contain roughly 3,000 clones, roughly 79% of them singletons. The starting material was tumor tissue, obtained from a patient treated with radiotherapy plus ipilimumab. These receptors all come from a human donor with non-small cell lung cancer that progressed on radiotherapy plus ipilimumab. CDR3s include the opening cysteine and the closing phenylalanine or tryptophan. The D gene is left open where the match is weak. Clone size is not always given. Where it is, it says once, few, many or a class for expanded clones.

V gene: TRBV10-3
J gene: TRBJ2-1
clone size: NA
D gene: NA
CDR3 DNA: TGTGCCATCAGGCGGGGGCCCAATGAGCAGTTCTTC
CDR3 protein: CAIRRGPNEQFF

V gene: TRBV6-5
J gene: TRBJ1-5
clone size: NA
D gene: NA
CDR3 DNA: TGTGCCAGCAGTTCCCACCCAGTCAATCAGCCCCAGCATTTT
CDR3 protein: CASSSHPVNQPQHF

V gene: TRBV25-1
J gene: TRBJ1-2
clone size: NA
D gene: TRBD1
CDR3 DNA: TGTGCCAGCAGTGAATGGCCGACAGGGGCGAATGGCTACACCTTC
CDR3 protein: CASSEWPTGANGYTF

V gene: TRBV7-2
J gene: TRBJ2-4
clone size: once
D gene: NA
CDR3 DNA: TGTGCCAGCGGGCCGGAAGTCGCGTTTCCCAAAAACATTCAGTACTTC
CDR3 protein: CASGPEVAFPKNIQYF

V gene: TRBV10-3
J gene: TRBJ2-3
clone size: NA
D gene: NA
CDR3 DNA: TGTGCCACCTCTATGGGCACAGATACGCAGTATTTT
CDR3 protein: CATSMGTDTQYF

V gene: TRBV5-1
J gene: TRBJ1-4
clone size: NA
D gene: TRBD1
CDR3 DNA: TGCGCCAGCAGCTTGCCCACGACAGGGGCTAATGAAAAACTGTTTTTT
CDR3 protein: CASSLPTTGANEKLFF

V gene: TRBV6-1
J gene: TRBJ1-4
clone size: few
D gene: NA
CDR3 DNA: TGTGCCTCAGGGATTCCGAATGAAAAACTGTTTTTT
CDR3 protein: CASGIPNEKLFF

V gene: TRBV5-1
J gene: TRBJ2-5
clone size: NA
D gene: NA
CDR3 DNA: TGCGCCAGCAGCTTGGCGGAGGAAGAGACCCAGTACTTC
CDR3 protein: CASSLAEEETQYF

V gene: TRBV19
J gene: TRBJ2-7
clone size: NA
D gene: TRBD1
CDR3 DNA: TGTGCCAGTAGTATAGGGGGACAGGGCAACGAGCAGTACTTC
CDR3 protein: CASSIGGQGNEQYF

V gene: TRBV19
J gene: TRBJ1-2
clone size: NA
D gene: NA
CDR3 DNA: TGTGCCAGTAGGGTGTTTGGGGGCTCAACGGACTATGGCTACACCTTC
CDR3 protein: CASRVFGGSTDYGYTF

V gene: TRBV7-9
J gene: TRBJ2-7
clone size: NA
D gene: NA
CDR3 DNA: TGTGCCAGCAGCCTACAGGGCTACGAGCAGTACTTC
CDR3 protein: CASSLQGYEQYF

V gene: TRBV5-6
J gene: TRBJ2-3
clone size: NA
D gene: NA
CDR3 DNA: TGTGCCAGCAGCTTGGACATTTCCACAGATACGCAGTATTTT
CDR3 protein: CASSLDISTDTQYF

V gene: TRBV6-1
J gene: TRBJ2-7
clone size: NA
D gene: NA
CDR3 DNA: TGTGCCAGCAGTGAATGGGGCAGTTACTACGAGCAGTACTTC
CDR3 protein: CASSEWGSYYEQYF

V gene: TRBV7-2
J gene: TRBJ2-3
clone size: NA
D gene: NA
CDR3 DNA: TGTGCCAGCAGCTGGTGGGGCAGCACAGATACGCAGTATTTT
CDR3 protein: CASSWWGSTDTQYF

V gene: TRBV10-3
J gene: TRBJ1-2
clone size: NA
D gene: NA
CDR3 DNA: TGTGCCATCAAGGGGACGGCGCTGACGTATAACTATGGCTACACCTTC
CDR3 protein: CAIKGTALTYNYGYTF

V gene: TRBV9
J gene: TRBJ2-1
clone size: NA
D gene: NA
CDR3 DNA: TGTGCCAGCAGCGTAGAACTCTCCGGTCACAATGAGCAGTTCTTC
CDR3 protein: CASSVELSGHNEQFF

V gene: TRBV2
J gene: TRBJ1-4
clone size: NA
D gene: NA
CDR3 DNA: TGTGCCAGCAGTGTGGGACGGAGTGAAAAACTGTTTTTT
CDR3 protein: CASSVGRSEKLFF

V gene: TRBV20-1
J gene: TRBJ2-5
clone size: NA
D gene: NA
CDR3 DNA: TGCAGTGCTAGCTTACAGGAGACCCAGTACTTC
CDR3 protein: CSASLQETQYF

V gene: TRBV5-1
J gene: TRBJ2-2
clone size: NA
D gene: TRBD1
CDR3 DNA: TGCGCCAGCAGCCCTGGACAGGGGGGCACCGGGGAGCTGTTTTTT
CDR3 protein: CASSPGQGGTGELFF

V gene: TRBV5-6
J gene: TRBJ1-5
clone size: NA
D gene: NA
CDR3 DNA: TGTGCCAGCAGCTTGGTGGGTCAGCCCCAGCATTTT
CDR3 protein: CASSLVGQPQHF

V gene: TRBV30
J gene: TRBJ1-3
clone size: few
D gene: NA
CDR3 DNA: TGTGCCTGGACTGTCAGGGCGGGCGGAAACACCATATATTTT
CDR3 protein: CAWTVRAGGNTIYF

V gene: TRBV28
J gene: TRBJ1-2
clone size: NA
D gene: TRBD1
CDR3 DNA: TGTGCCAGCAGATACGTGGACAGGGGGAACTATGGCTACACCTTC
CDR3 protein: CASRYVDRGNYGYTF

V gene: TRBV7-8
J gene: TRBJ1-2
clone size: once
D gene: NA
CDR3 DNA: TGTGCCAGCAGCCCAGGCGGGACTTATGGCTACACCTTC
CDR3 protein: CASSPGGTYGYTF

V gene: TRBV7-9
J gene: TRBJ2-7
clone size: few
D gene: NA
CDR3 DNA: TGTGCCAGCAGCTTCCGGGAATACTACGAGCAGTACTTC
CDR3 protein: CASSFREYYEQYF

V gene: TRBV9
J gene: TRBJ1-4
clone size: NA
D gene: NA
CDR3 DNA: TGTGCCAGCAGCGTAGGTAACAGGTATAATGAAAAACTGTTTTTT
CDR3 protein: CASSVGNRYNEKLFF

V gene: TRBV19
J gene: TRBJ2-7
clone size: NA
D gene: TRBD1
CDR3 DNA: TGTGCCAGTAGTATTCATCATTACTGCGTACAGGGGGCATGCGAGCAGTACTTC
CDR3 protein: CASSIHHYCVQGACEQYF

V gene: TRBV2
J gene: TRBJ2-3
clone size: NA
D gene: NA
CDR3 DNA: TGTGCCAGCAGTGAATGGGGACACCAGGATCTCACAGATACGCAGTATTTT
CDR3 protein: CASSEWGHQDLTDTQYF

V gene: TRBV4-1
J gene: TRBJ1-1
clone size: NA
D gene: TRBD1
CDR3 DNA: TGCGCCAGCAGGGTCACAGGGGCGAACACTGAAGCTTTCTTT
CDR3 protein: CASRVTGANTEAFF

V gene: TRBV7-2
J gene: TRBJ2-7
clone size: NA
D gene: NA
CDR3 DNA: TGTGCCAGCAGCAGGACAGATGACGAGCAGTACTTC
CDR3 protein: CASSRTDDEQYF

V gene: TRBV6-5
J gene: TRBJ2-2
clone size: NA
D gene: NA
CDR3 DNA: TGTGCCAGCAGTTTCGACACCGGGGAGCTGTTTTTT
CDR3 protein: CASSFDTGELFF

V gene: TRBV7-9
J gene: TRBJ1-3
clone size: NA
D gene: NA
CDR3 DNA: TGTGCCAGCAGCTTAGGTTCGGGCTCTGGAAACACCATATATTTT
CDR3 protein: CASSLGSGSGNTIYF

V gene: TRBV5-4
J gene: TRBJ2-2
clone size: NA
D gene: NA
CDR3 DNA: TGTGCCAGCAGCTCCTACACCGGGGAGCTGTTTTTT
CDR3 protein: CASSSYTGELFF

V gene: TRBV28
J gene: TRBJ1-2
clone size: NA
D gene: NA
CDR3 DNA: TGTGCCAGCAGTTTAATGGGGACAAACTATGGCTACACCTTC
CDR3 protein: CASSLMGTNYGYTF

V gene: TRBV11-1
J gene: TRBJ1-2
clone size: NA
D gene: TRBD1
CDR3 DNA: TGTGCCAGCAGCCTCCTCGGGACAGATTTCTATGGCTACACCTTC
CDR3 protein: CASSLLGTDFYGYTF

V gene: TRBV5-1
J gene: TRBJ2-7
clone size: NA
D gene: NA
CDR3 DNA: TGCGCCAGCAGCTTGTTTCTCGGGTTCGAGCAGTACTTC
CDR3 protein: CASSLFLGFEQYF

V gene: TRBV19
J gene: TRBJ1-2
clone size: few
D gene: NA
CDR3 DNA: TGTGCCAGTAGTATATCGAAGGGAACTGGCTACACCTTC
CDR3 protein: CASSISKGTGYTF

V gene: TRBV7-6
J gene: TRBJ2-2
clone size: NA
D gene: TRBD1
CDR3 DNA: TGTGCCAGCGGCAGGGGGCGAGCCGGGGAGCTGTTTTTT
CDR3 protein: CASGRGRAGELFF

V gene: TRBV11-2
J gene: TRBJ1-2
clone size: NA
D gene: NA
CDR3 DNA: TGTGCCAGCAGCTTAGATCAAGGGAGAGGCTATGGCTACACCTTC
CDR3 protein: CASSLDQGRGYGYTF

V gene: TRBV5-1
J gene: TRBJ1-1
clone size: NA
D gene: NA
CDR3 DNA: TGCGCCAGCAGCTTGTCCCAGGGGCTGGGGACTGAAGCTTTCTTT
CDR3 protein: CASSLSQGLGTEAFF

V gene: TRBV4-1
J gene: TRBJ2-7
clone size: few
D gene: NA
CDR3 DNA: TGCGCCAGCAGCCAAGACTGGGGTTGGAGTTACGAGCAGTACTTC
CDR3 protein: CASSQDWGWSYEQYF

V gene: TRBV7-8
J gene: TRBJ1-1
clone size: NA
D gene: NA
CDR3 DNA: TGTGCCAGCAGCTGGGTATCCACAGGGCGGAACACTGAAGCTTTCTTT
CDR3 protein: CASSWVSTGRNTEAFF

V gene: TRBV4-1
J gene: TRBJ2-1
clone size: NA
D gene: TRBD2
CDR3 DNA: TGCGCCAGCAGCCCCATTTTTGGGGGGGTATTTTACAATGAGCAGTTCTTC
CDR3 protein: CASSPIFGGVFYNEQFF

V gene: TRBV19
J gene: TRBJ1-5
clone size: once
D gene: NA
CDR3 DNA: TGTGCCAGTAGAGTTGAGGGGATCTCGGGCAATCAGCCCCAGCATTTT
CDR3 protein: CASRVEGISGNQPQHF

V gene: TRBV4-1
J gene: TRBJ2-7
clone size: NA
D gene: NA
CDR3 DNA: TGCGCCAGCAGCCAAGATCGGTATGCAAGCTACGAGCAGTACTTC
CDR3 protein: CASSQDRYASYEQYF

V gene: TRBV6-5
J gene: TRBJ2-2
clone size: NA
D gene: NA
CDR3 DNA: TGTGCCAGCAGTTACTCAGTGGGGACCGGGGAGCTGTTTTTT
CDR3 protein: CASSYSVGTGELFF

V gene: TRBV29-1
J gene: TRBJ2-4
clone size: NA
D gene: NA
CDR3 DNA: TGCGGCGTTGTGGGCCAGGGGAACATTCAGTACTTC
CDR3 protein: CGVVGQGNIQYF

V gene: TRBV28
J gene: TRBJ2-1
clone size: NA
D gene: TRBD2
CDR3 DNA: TGTGCCAGCAGCCGGCCCCGGGGGGGCCGCAATGAGCAGTTCTTC
CDR3 protein: CASSRPRGGRNEQFF

V gene: TRBV5-1
J gene: TRBJ2-2
clone size: NA
D gene: TRBD2
CDR3 DNA: TGCGCCAGCAGCTCCCTGGGAGCGGGGGCCGCGAACACCGGGGAGCTGTTTTTT
CDR3 protein: CASSSLGAGAANTGELFF

V gene: TRBV5-1
J gene: TRBJ2-5
clone size: NA
D gene: TRBD1
CDR3 DNA: TGCGCCAGCAGCGGGACAGCCCAGGAGACCCAGTACTTC
CDR3 protein: CASSGTAQETQYF

V gene: TRBV15
J gene: TRBJ1-3
clone size: NA
D gene: NA
CDR3 DNA: TGTGCCACCGGGGAAGGGAGCTCCTTCTCTGGAAACACCATATATTTT
CDR3 protein: CATGEGSSFSGNTIYF

V gene: TRBV19
J gene: TRBJ2-4
clone size: NA
D gene: NA
CDR3 DNA: TGTGCCAGTAGGACAACAGGGTCCAAAAACATTCAGTACTTC
CDR3 protein: CASRTTGSKNIQYF

V gene: TRBV28
J gene: TRBJ1-1
clone size: NA
D gene: NA
CDR3 DNA: TGTGCCAGCAGTTTATGGGGGGCACAGGGTGAAGCTTTCTTT
CDR3 protein: CASSLWGAQGEAFF

V gene: TRBV6-5
J gene: TRBJ1-5
clone size: NA
D gene: NA
CDR3 DNA: TGTGCCAGCAGTTACTCGGGCAGGGGTGAGCCCCAGCATTTT
CDR3 protein: CASSYSGRGEPQHF

V gene: TRBV5-1
J gene: TRBJ2-2
clone size: NA
D gene: NA
CDR3 DNA: TGCGCCAGCAGTCCCATAGACACGGGTGGAACCGGGGAGCTGTTTTTT
CDR3 protein: CASSPIDTGGTGELFF

V gene: TRBV18
J gene: TRBJ1-3
clone size: NA
D gene: NA
CDR3 DNA: TGTGCCAGCTCACCACCGATGGGAGCCTCTGGAAACACCATATATTTT
CDR3 protein: CASSPPMGASGNTIYF

V gene: TRBV7-2
J gene: TRBJ1-4
clone size: few
D gene: TRBD1
CDR3 DNA: TGTGCCAGCAGCTCAACAGGGGGCTACGGGGAAAAACTGTTTTTT
CDR3 protein: CASSSTGGYGEKLFF

V gene: TRBV6-1
J gene: TRBJ2-7
clone size: NA
D gene: NA
CDR3 DNA: TGTGCCAGCAGTGAAGGCAGCCACGAGCAGTACTTC
CDR3 protein: CASSEGSHEQYF

V gene: TRBV7-3
J gene: TRBJ2-5
clone size: NA
D gene: NA
CDR3 DNA: TGTGCCAGCAGCTTAGCACCCCAAGAGACCCAGTACTTC
CDR3 protein: CASSLAPQETQYF